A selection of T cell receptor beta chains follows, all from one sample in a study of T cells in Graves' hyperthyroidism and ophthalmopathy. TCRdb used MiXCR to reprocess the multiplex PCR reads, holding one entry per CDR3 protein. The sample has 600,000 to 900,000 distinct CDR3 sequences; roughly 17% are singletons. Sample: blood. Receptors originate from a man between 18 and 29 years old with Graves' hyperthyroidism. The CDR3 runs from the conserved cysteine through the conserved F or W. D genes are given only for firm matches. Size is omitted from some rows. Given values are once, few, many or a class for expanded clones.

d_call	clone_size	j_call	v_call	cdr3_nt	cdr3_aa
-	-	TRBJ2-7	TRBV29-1	TGCAGCGCCACCCCAGGGGCTTTCTCCTACGAGCAGTACTTC	CSATPGAFSYEQYF
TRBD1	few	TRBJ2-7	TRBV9	TGTGCCAGCAGCGTGGGGACAGGGGGGAAGGGGATCTACGAGCAGTACTTC	CASSVGTGGKGIYEQYF
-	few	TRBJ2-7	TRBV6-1	TGTGCCAGCATTCGTGGGGGAGGCCTCCTGGAGCAGTACTTC	CASIRGGGLLEQYF
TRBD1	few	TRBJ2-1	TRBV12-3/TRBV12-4	TGTGCCAGCAGGGCAGGGGGAAGCAATGAGCAGTTCTTC	CASRAGGSNEQFF
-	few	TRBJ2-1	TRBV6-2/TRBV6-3	TGTGCCAGCAGTTACTCTTTGGGTACCGCCCCCTACAATGAGCAGTTCTTC	CASSYSLGTAPYNEQFF
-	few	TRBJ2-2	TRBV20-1	TGCAGTGCTCCCCTTCAAGGCACCGGGGAGCTGTTTTTT	CSAPLQGTGELFF
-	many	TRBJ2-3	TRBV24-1	TGTGCCACCCGCCACCCTAGCTTCGATGGCACAGATACGCAGTATTTT	CATRHPSFDGTDTQYF
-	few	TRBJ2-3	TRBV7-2	TGTGCCAGCAGCACCCCGGGGGCCACAGATACGCAGTATTTT	CASSTPGATDTQYF
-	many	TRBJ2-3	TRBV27	TGTGCCAGCAGTTTAGGGGGGAGTTGGGATACGCAGTATTTT	CASSLGGSWDTQYF
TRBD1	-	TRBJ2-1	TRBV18	TGTGCCAGCTCACCCGGGACAGGGGAGGGGATCTCCTACAATGAGCAGTTCTTC	CASSPGTGEGISYNEQFF
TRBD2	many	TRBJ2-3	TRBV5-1	TGCGCCAGCAGCTTGGGGACTAGCGGCAACACAGATACGCAGTATTTT	CASSLGTSGNTDTQYF
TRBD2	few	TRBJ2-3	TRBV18	TGTGCCAGCTCACCCCCCGGCGGGGGGGATACGCAGTATTTT	CASSPPGGGDTQYF
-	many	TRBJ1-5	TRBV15	TGTGCCACCAGCAGAGATCCAGGGGAGCCCCAGCATTTT	CATSRDPGEPQHF
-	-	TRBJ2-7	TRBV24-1	TGTGCCACCGCTTCCGGGACTCACTACGAGCAGTACTTC	CATASGTHYEQYF
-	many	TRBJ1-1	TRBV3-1	TGTGCCAGCAGCCGGGGGCCGCGGACTGAAGCTTTCTTT	CASSRGPRTEAFF
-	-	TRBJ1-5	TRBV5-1	TGCGCCAGCAGCTTGGGTTCAGGGGTTGAACAGCCCCAGCATTTT	CASSLGSGVEQPQHF
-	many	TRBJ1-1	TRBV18	TGTGCCAGCTCTTTCTCGCACGGGAACGAAGCTTTCTTT	CASSFSHGNEAFF
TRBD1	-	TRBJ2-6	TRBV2	TGTGCCAGCATAGACAGGGATACTGGGGCCAACGTCCTGACTTTC	CASIDRDTGANVLTF
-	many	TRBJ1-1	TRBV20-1	TGCAGTGCTAGAGGCGGGGACACTGAAGCTTTCTTT	CSARGGDTEAFF
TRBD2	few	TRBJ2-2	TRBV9	TGTGCCAGCAGCGTAGAGCGGGAGAGTGTCACCGGGGAGCTGTTTTTT	CASSVERESVTGELFF
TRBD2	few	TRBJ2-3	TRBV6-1	TGTGCCAGCAGTCCCAGGGAGGGAAGCACAGATACGCAGTATTTT	CASSPREGSTDTQYF
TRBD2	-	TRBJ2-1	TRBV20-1	TGCAGTGCTCCTCACGCGGGACTACATGAGCAGTTCTTC	CSAPHAGLHEQFF
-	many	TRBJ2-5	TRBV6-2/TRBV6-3	TGTGCCAGCAGTTTAACCCAGCTACAAGAGACCCAGTACTTC	CASSLTQLQETQYF
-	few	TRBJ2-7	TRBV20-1	TGCAGTGCTAGAGATACAGACTCCTACGAGCAGTACTTC	CSARDTDSYEQYF
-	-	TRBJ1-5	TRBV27	TGTGCCGGCAGTTTCGGAAGGAATAGCAATCAGCCCCAGCATTTT	CAGSFGRNSNQPQHF
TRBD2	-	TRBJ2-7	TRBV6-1	TGTGCCAGCAGTCTCGCGGCTAGCGGGAGGAAATACGAGCAGTACTTC	CASSLAASGRKYEQYF
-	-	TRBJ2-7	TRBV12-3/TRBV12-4	TGTGCCAGCAGCCTCATCCTGACAAGCTACAATGAGCAGTACTTC	CASSLILTSYNEQYF
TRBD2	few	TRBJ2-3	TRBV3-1	TGTGCCAGCAGCCCCAGACTAGCGGGAGGATCAGATACGCAGTATTTT	CASSPRLAGGSDTQYF
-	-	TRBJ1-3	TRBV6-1	TGTGCCAGCAGTGAAAACAGCTCTGGAAACACCATATATTTT	CASSENSSGNTIYF
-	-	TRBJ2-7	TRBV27	TGTGCCAGCAGTCCCTCGGAGGGGCGTCTGGCCTACGAGCAGTACTTC	CASSPSEGRLAYEQYF
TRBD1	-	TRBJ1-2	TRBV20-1	TGCAGTGCTAGAGAACAGGGGCTGGGTGGTGGCTACACCTTC	CSAREQGLGGGYTF
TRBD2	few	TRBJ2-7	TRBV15	TGTGCCACCAGCTCGGAGGGACTAGCGGGAACCTACGAGCAGTACTTC	CATSSEGLAGTYEQYF
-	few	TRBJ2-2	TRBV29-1	TGCAGCGTTCGCCTTAACACCGGGGAGCTGTTTTTT	CSVRLNTGELFF
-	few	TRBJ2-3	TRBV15	TGTGCCACTTCCGACGCGGGGCGAGGCCTGAACACAGATACGCAGTATTTT	CATSDAGRGLNTDTQYF
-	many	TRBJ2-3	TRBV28	TGTGCCAGCACCCCACCCTCCCCAGATACGCAGTATTTT	CASTPPSPDTQYF
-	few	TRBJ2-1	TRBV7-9	TGTGCCAGCAGCCCCCTATTGAGGCGGGTGGCCTTGGTTGAGCAGTTCTTC	CASSPLLRRVALVEQFF
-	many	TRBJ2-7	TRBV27	TGTGCCAGCAGTTTAGTTGGGAGGTGGAACAGTGAGAGCTCCTACGAGCAGTACTTC	CASSLVGRWNSESSYEQYF
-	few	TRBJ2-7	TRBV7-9	TGTGCCAGCAGCATCCCCGGGGGACAGATAAACGAGCAGTACTTC	CASSIPGGQINEQYF
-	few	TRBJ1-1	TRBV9	TGTGCCAGCAGCGAGGCGACAGTGAACACTGAAGCTTTCTTT	CASSEATVNTEAFF
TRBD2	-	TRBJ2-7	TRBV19	TGTGCCAGTAGTATAAGAGGGTATGGTCCTAGCGGGACATACAATGAGCAGTACTTC	CASSIRGYGPSGTYNEQYF
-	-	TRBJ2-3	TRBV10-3	TGTGCCATCAGTCGTCAACAGGGAGGTACAGATACGCAGTATTTT	CAISRQQGGTDTQYF
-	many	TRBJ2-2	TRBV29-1	TGCAGCGCCGAGAAGACCGGGGAGCTGTTTTTT	CSAEKTGELFF
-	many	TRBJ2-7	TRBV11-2	TGTGCCAGCAGCTTAGTCTACGAGCAGTACTTC	CASSLVYEQYF
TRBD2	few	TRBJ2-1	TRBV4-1	TGCGCCAGCAGCGCACTAGCGGTTACTTATGAGCAGTTCTTC	CASSALAVTYEQFF
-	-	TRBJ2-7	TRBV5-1	TGCGCCAGCAACTCTGGAGGCGGGGGCGGCCTCTCCGAGCAGTACTTC	CASNSGGGGGLSEQYF
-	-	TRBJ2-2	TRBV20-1	TGCAGTGCGGTTAGCGGCGGGAGGGAGCTGTTTTTT	CSAVSGGRELFF
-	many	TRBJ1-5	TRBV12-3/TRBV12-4	TGTGCCAGCAGTTGGGGAATTCAGCCCCAGCATTTT	CASSWGIQPQHF
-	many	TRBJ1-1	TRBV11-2	TGTGCCAGCAGCTTAGATCTGGATTTTGAAGCTTTCTTT	CASSLDLDFEAFF
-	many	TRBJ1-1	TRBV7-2	TGTGCCAGCAGCCCCGCCGGGGGGTCCATGAACACTGAAGCTTTCTTT	CASSPAGGSMNTEAFF
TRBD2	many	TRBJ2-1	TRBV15	TGTGCCACCATGTCTCCCGTGGGAGGGCCCGGTGAGCAGTTCTTC	CATMSPVGGPGEQFF
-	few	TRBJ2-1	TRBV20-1	TGCAGTGCAGAATCAAGCGGGCGAGCCCCCAATGAGCAGTTCTTC	CSAESSGRAPNEQFF
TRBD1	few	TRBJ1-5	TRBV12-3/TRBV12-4	TGTGCCAGCAGTTCGGGACAGGGGGGACGGTTTTTTAGCAATCAGCCCCAGCATTTT	CASSSGQGGRFFSNQPQHF
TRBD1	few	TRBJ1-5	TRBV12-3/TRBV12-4	TGTGCCAGCACGGCAGGGGGTCATCAGCCCCAGCATTTT	CASTAGGHQPQHF
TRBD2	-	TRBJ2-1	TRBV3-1	TGTGCCGGGGAGGGCAGCTCCTACAATGAGCAGTTCTTC	CAGEGSSYNEQFF
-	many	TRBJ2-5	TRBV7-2	TGTGCCAGCAGATCGGAGCGGTACCAAGAGACCCAGTACTTC	CASRSERYQETQYF